This is a list of T cell receptor beta chains from one sample in a study of blood T cell repertoires in COVID-19. Produced via immunoSEQ multiplex PCR; TCRdb's table is partial and in-frame only. The sample includes approximately 52,000 clones, approximately 92% seen only once; the top ten take approximately 4.9%. The sequenced material came from peripheral blood. The receptors originated from a man between 60 and 75 years old with active COVID-19. CDR3s include the opening cysteine and the closing phenylalanine or tryptophan. Fields, in order: clone size, V gene, D gene, CDR3 length, J gene, CDR3 protein, CDR3 DNA. A D gene is named only where the DNA matches it firmly. The size of a clone is reported for some rows only, either as once, few or many, or as a class for expanded clones.

clone size: .; V gene: TRBV10-3; D gene: .; CDR3 length: 14; J gene: TRBJ2-3; CDR3 protein: CAIGGMTGTDTQYF; CDR3 DNA: TGTGCCATCGGGGGGATGACAGGCACAGATACGCAGTATTTT
clone size: .; V gene: TRBV28; D gene: .; CDR3 length: 15; J gene: TRBJ2-5; CDR3 protein: CASSEEPGQLKTQYF; CDR3 DNA: TGTGCCAGCAGTGAAGAACCGGGACAACTAAAGACCCAGTACTTC
clone size: .; V gene: TRBV15; D gene: TRBD2; CDR3 length: 17; J gene: TRBJ2-6; CDR3 protein: CATSRDPGGAGANVLTF; CDR3 DNA: TGTGCCACCAGCAGAGACCCCGGGGGGGCTGGGGCCAACGTCCTGACTTTC
clone size: .; V gene: TRBV19; D gene: TRBD2; CDR3 length: 14; J gene: TRBJ2-1; CDR3 protein: CASSALAGVAEQFF; CDR3 DNA: TGTGCCAGTAGTGCGCTAGCGGGAGTGGCTGAGCAGTTCTTC
clone size: .; V gene: TRBV6-6; D gene: .; CDR3 length: 14; J gene: TRBJ2-5; CDR3 protein: CASSYGGYQETQYF; CDR3 DNA: TGTGCCAGCAGTTACGGGGGGTACCAAGAGACCCAGTACTTC
clone size: .; V gene: TRBV24-1; D gene: TRBD2; CDR3 length: 14; J gene: TRBJ2-3; CDR3 protein: CATAGHGGADTQYF; CDR3 DNA: TGTGCCACCGCCGGACACGGGGGGGCAGATACGCAGTATTTT
clone size: .; V gene: TRBV5-1; D gene: .; CDR3 length: 14; J gene: TRBJ2-7; CDR3 protein: CASSLDTPIGEQYF; CDR3 DNA: TGCGCCAGCAGCTTGGATACGCCAATCGGCGAGCAGTACTTC
clone size: .; V gene: TRBV30; D gene: .; CDR3 length: 15; J gene: TRBJ1-3; CDR3 protein: CAWSVTASSGNTIYF; CDR3 DNA: TGTGCCTGGAGTGTAACAGCCAGCTCTGGAAACACCATATATTTT
clone size: .; V gene: TRBV7-2; D gene: .; CDR3 length: 14; J gene: TRBJ2-7; CDR3 protein: CASSTGGLLGEQYF; CDR3 DNA: TGTGCCAGCAGCACGGGGGGCCTTCTGGGGGAGCAGTACTTC
clone size: .; V gene: TRBV10-3; D gene: .; CDR3 length: 13; J gene: TRBJ1-2; CDR3 protein: CAISDVPRYGYTF; CDR3 DNA: TGTGCCATCAGTGATGTCCCGAGGTATGGCTACACCTTC
clone size: once; V gene: TRBV12-3/TRBV12-4; D gene: .; CDR3 length: 11; J gene: TRBJ1-1; CDR3 protein: CASTPRTEAFF; CDR3 DNA: TGTGCCAGCACTCCGCGCACTGAAGCTTTCTTT
clone size: .; V gene: TRBV7-2; D gene: .; CDR3 length: 14; J gene: TRBJ2-7; CDR3 protein: CASSLARGSYEQYF; CDR3 DNA: TGTGCCAGCAGCTTAGCCAGGGGCTCCTACGAGCAGTACTTC
clone size: .; V gene: TRBV7-7; D gene: TRBD2; CDR3 length: 14; J gene: TRBJ2-1; CDR3 protein: CASSPSVAGGEQFF; CDR3 DNA: TGTGCTAGCAGCCCAAGTGTGGCGGGAGGCGAGCAGTTCTTC
clone size: .; V gene: TRBV18; D gene: .; CDR3 length: 20; J gene: TRBJ1-3; CDR3 protein: CASSPRFAPRHPLSGNTIYF; CDR3 DNA: TGTGCCAGCTCACCACGGTTTGCCCCCAGACACCCGCTCTCTGGAAACACCATATATTTT
clone size: .; V gene: TRBV5-4; D gene: .; CDR3 length: 15; J gene: TRBJ2-1; CDR3 protein: CASSSGGTTSDEQFF; CDR3 DNA: TGTGCCAGCAGCTCAGGGGGGACCACCTCGGATGAGCAGTTCTTC
clone size: .; V gene: TRBV29-1; D gene: .; CDR3 length: 13; J gene: TRBJ2-7; CDR3 protein: CSVVGGVSYEQYF; CDR3 DNA: TGCAGCGTTGTCGGCGGGGTCTCCTACGAGCAGTACTTC
clone size: .; V gene: TRBV18; D gene: TRBD1; CDR3 length: 15; J gene: TRBJ2-7; CDR3 protein: CASSPGTGFGYEQYF; CDR3 DNA: TGTGCCAGCTCACCAGGGACAGGTTTCGGGTACGAGCAGTACTTC
clone size: .; V gene: TRBV19; D gene: TRBD1; CDR3 length: 16; J gene: TRBJ2-7; CDR3 protein: CASTDRGTGDPYEQYF; CDR3 DNA: TGTGCCAGTACCGATCGAGGGACAGGGGACCCCTACGAGCAGTACTTC
clone size: .; V gene: TRBV6-2/TRBV6-3; D gene: TRBD2; CDR3 length: 18; J gene: TRBJ2-7; CDR3 protein: CASSPPLYGRRGVGEQYF; CDR3 DNA: TGTGCCAGCAGTCCCCCTTTGTACGGGAGGAGGGGAGTCGGCGAGCAGTACTTC
clone size: .; V gene: TRBV10-3; D gene: .; CDR3 length: 15; J gene: TRBJ2-1; CDR3 protein: CAISPGSAAYNEQFF; CDR3 DNA: TGTGCCATCAGTCCCGGGAGCGCTGCCTACAATGAGCAGTTCTTC
clone size: once; V gene: TRBV19; D gene: .; CDR3 length: 15; J gene: TRBJ2-3; CDR3 protein: CASRNGQGNTDTQYF; CDR3 DNA: TGTGCCAGTAGGAACGGGCAGGGAAACACAGATACGCAGTATTTT
clone size: .; V gene: TRBV29-1; D gene: TRBD2; CDR3 length: 14; J gene: TRBJ2-1; CDR3 protein: CSVLAGTSANEQFF; CDR3 DNA: TGCAGCGTCCTCGCAGGGACTAGCGCGAATGAGCAGTTCTTC
clone size: .; V gene: TRBV3-1/TRBV3-2; D gene: .; CDR3 length: 14; J gene: TRBJ2-2; CDR3 protein: CASSQGQFTGELFF; CDR3 DNA: TGTGCCAGCAGCCAAGGGCAGTTCACCGGGGAGCTGTTTTTT
clone size: .; V gene: TRBV5-1; D gene: .; CDR3 length: 14; J gene: TRBJ2-2; CDR3 protein: CASGEGWDTGELFF; CDR3 DNA: TGCGCCAGCGGCGAGGGTTGGGACACCGGGGAGCTGTTTTTT
clone size: medium-sized; V gene: TRBV4-3; D gene: .; CDR3 length: 15; J gene: TRBJ2-7; CDR3 protein: CASSQGHNRGNEQYF; CDR3 DNA: TGCGCCAGCAGCCAGGGGCACAACCGGGGGAACGAGCAGTACTTC
clone size: .; V gene: TRBV19; D gene: .; CDR3 length: 16; J gene: TRBJ2-1; CDR3 protein: CASSITGAPNYNEQFF; CDR3 DNA: TGTGCCAGTAGTATAACCGGTGCCCCCAACTACAATGAGCAGTTCTTC
clone size: .; V gene: TRBV28; D gene: .; CDR3 length: 13; J gene: TRBJ2-2; CDR3 protein: CASSLPDTGELFF; CDR3 DNA: TGTGCCAGCAGTTTACCCGACACCGGGGAGCTGTTTTTT
clone size: .; V gene: TRBV2; D gene: TRBD1; CDR3 length: 14; J gene: TRBJ1-5; CDR3 protein: CASSGTGGYQPQHF; CDR3 DNA: TGTGCCAGCAGCGGGACAGGGGGTTATCAGCCCCAGCATTTT
clone size: once; V gene: TRBV5-1; D gene: TRBD2; CDR3 length: 14; J gene: TRBJ2-4; CDR3 protein: CASSALGRGDIQYF; CDR3 DNA: TGCGCCAGCAGCGCGCTGGGACGGGGGGACATTCAGTACTTC
clone size: .; V gene: TRBV11-2; D gene: TRBD2; CDR3 length: 17; J gene: TRBJ2-5; CDR3 protein: CASSLRERAGGLETQYF; CDR3 DNA: TGTGCCAGCAGCTTAAGGGAGAGGGCGGGAGGATTGGAGACCCAGTACTTC
clone size: .; V gene: TRBV2; D gene: TRBD2; CDR3 length: 14; J gene: TRBJ2-7; CDR3 protein: CASTAESGEGEQYF; CDR3 DNA: TGTGCCAGCACGGCCGAAAGCGGGGAGGGCGAGCAGTACTTC
clone size: .; V gene: TRBV10-3; D gene: TRBD1; CDR3 length: 13; J gene: TRBJ2-7; CDR3 protein: CAISGTGNYEQYF; CDR3 DNA: TGTGCCATCAGTGGGACAGGGAACTACGAGCAGTACTTC
clone size: .; V gene: TRBV7-2; D gene: TRBD2; CDR3 length: 15; J gene: TRBJ2-1; CDR3 protein: CASSLSSGRVNEQFF; CDR3 DNA: TGTGCCAGCAGTTTATCTAGCGGGAGGGTGAATGAGCAGTTCTTC
clone size: .; V gene: TRBV7-2; D gene: .; CDR3 length: 15; J gene: TRBJ2-2; CDR3 protein: CASSPNWARSGELFF; CDR3 DNA: TGTGCCAGCAGCCCGAATTGGGCCCGATCCGGGGAGCTGTTTTTT
clone size: .; V gene: TRBV9; D gene: TRBD2; CDR3 length: 17; J gene: TRBJ2-1; CDR3 protein: CASSGREGLALYNEQFF; CDR3 DNA: TGTGCCAGCAGCGGACGGGAGGGACTAGCGCTTTACAATGAGCAGTTCTTC
clone size: .; V gene: TRBV9; D gene: .; CDR3 length: 15; J gene: TRBJ2-7; CDR3 protein: CASSVDPKNSYEQYF; CDR3 DNA: TGTGCCAGCAGCGTAGACCCTAAAAACTCCTACGAGCAGTACTTC
clone size: .; V gene: TRBV7-2; D gene: .; CDR3 length: 13; J gene: TRBJ2-7; CDR3 protein: CASSLVASREQYF; CDR3 DNA: TGTGCCAGCAGCTTAGTGGCGTCCAGGGAGCAGTACTTC
clone size: .; V gene: TRBV18; D gene: .; CDR3 length: 17; J gene: TRBJ1-2; CDR3 protein: CASSLLTETASNYGYTF; CDR3 DNA: TGTGCCAGCTCACTACTAACAGAGACAGCGTCTAACTATGGCTACACCTTC
clone size: .; V gene: TRBV27; D gene: .; CDR3 length: 13; J gene: TRBJ1-2; CDR3 protein: CASSPGRGYGYTF; CDR3 DNA: TGTGCCAGCAGTCCCGGACGGGGCTATGGCTACACCTTC
clone size: .; V gene: TRBV7-3; D gene: TRBD2; CDR3 length: 15; J gene: TRBJ2-7; CDR3 protein: CASSLSGTGVHEQYF; CDR3 DNA: TGTGCCAGCAGCCTCAGCGGGACGGGAGTACACGAGCAGTACTTC
clone size: .; V gene: TRBV5-6; D gene: TRBD2; CDR3 length: 17; J gene: TRBJ2-1; CDR3 protein: CASSLSLAGRSYNEQFF; CDR3 DNA: TGTGCCAGCAGCTTGTCATTAGCGGGCCGAAGCTACAATGAGCAGTTCTTC
clone size: few; V gene: TRBV11-2; D gene: TRBD2; CDR3 length: 14; J gene: TRBJ2-5; CDR3 protein: CASSYSGRGETQYF; CDR3 DNA: TGTGCCAGCAGCTATAGCGGGAGAGGAGAGACCCAGTACTTC
clone size: few; V gene: TRBV4-2; D gene: TRBD2; CDR3 length: 18; J gene: TRBJ2-2; CDR3 protein: CASSQDALAGGFTGELFF; CDR3 DNA: TGTGCCAGCAGCCAAGATGCCCTAGCGGGAGGTTTCACCGGGGAGCTGTTTTTT
clone size: .; V gene: TRBV7-2; D gene: .; CDR3 length: 12; J gene: TRBJ1-2; CDR3 protein: CASSAPGYGYTF; CDR3 DNA: TGTGCCAGCAGCGCCCCCGGCTATGGCTACACCTTC
clone size: once; V gene: TRBV19; D gene: TRBD1; CDR3 length: 15; J gene: TRBJ2-7; CDR3 protein: CASSRGQPSSYEQYF; CDR3 DNA: TGTGCCAGTAGTAGGGGACAGCCTAGCTCCTACGAGCAGTACTTC
clone size: .; V gene: TRBV19; D gene: TRBD1; CDR3 length: 15; J gene: TRBJ2-1; CDR3 protein: CASRNGQGAFNEQFF; CDR3 DNA: TGTGCCAGTAGAAACGGACAGGGGGCTTTCAATGAGCAGTTCTTC
clone size: .; V gene: TRBV7-2; D gene: .; CDR3 length: 13; J gene: TRBJ2-3; CDR3 protein: CASSAGLFSTQYF; CDR3 DNA: TGCGCCAGCAGCGCCGGACTTTTCAGTACGCAGTATTTT
clone size: .; V gene: TRBV13; D gene: TRBD2; CDR3 length: 15; J gene: TRBJ2-7; CDR3 protein: CASSLGGELRYEQYF; CDR3 DNA: TGTGCCAGCAGCTTGGGGGGGGAGTTACGCTACGAGCAGTACTTC
clone size: few; V gene: TRBV7-9; D gene: .; CDR3 length: 14; J gene: TRBJ1-4; CDR3 protein: CASSRGQTKSQLIF; CDR3 DNA: TGTGCCAGCAGCCGTGGACAGACGAAATCTCAACTGATTTTT
clone size: .; V gene: TRBV4-1; D gene: .; CDR3 length: 13; J gene: TRBJ2-7; CDR3 protein: CASSQEIRYEQYF; CDR3 DNA: TGCGCCAGCAGCCAAGAAATCCGTTACGAGCAGTACTTC
clone size: .; V gene: TRBV6-5; D gene: .; CDR3 length: 13; J gene: TRBJ1-2; CDR3 protein: CASRRGANYGYTF; CDR3 DNA: TGTGCCAGCAGACGGGGAGCTAACTATGGCTACACCTTC
clone size: few; V gene: TRBV19; D gene: .; CDR3 length: 13; J gene: TRBJ1-4; CDR3 protein: CASSIPANEKLFF; CDR3 DNA: TGTGCCAGTAGTATCCCAGCTAATGAAAAACTGTTTTTT